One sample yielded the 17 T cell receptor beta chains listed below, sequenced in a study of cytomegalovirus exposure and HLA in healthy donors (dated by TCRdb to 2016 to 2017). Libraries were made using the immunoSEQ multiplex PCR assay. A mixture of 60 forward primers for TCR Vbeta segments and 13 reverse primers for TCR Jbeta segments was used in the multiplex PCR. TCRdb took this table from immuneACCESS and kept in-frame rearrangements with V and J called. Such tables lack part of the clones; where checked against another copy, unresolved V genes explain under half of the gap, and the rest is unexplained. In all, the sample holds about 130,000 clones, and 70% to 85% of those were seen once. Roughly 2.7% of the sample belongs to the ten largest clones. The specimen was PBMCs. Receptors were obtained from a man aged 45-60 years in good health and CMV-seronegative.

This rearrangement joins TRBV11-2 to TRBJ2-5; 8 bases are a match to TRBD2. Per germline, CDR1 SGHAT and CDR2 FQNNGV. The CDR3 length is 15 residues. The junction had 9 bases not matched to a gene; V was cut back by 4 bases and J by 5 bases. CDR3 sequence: CASSSLGGLVETQYF. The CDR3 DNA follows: TGTGCCAGCAGCTCTTTAGGGGGACTAGTGGAGACCCAGTACTTC.

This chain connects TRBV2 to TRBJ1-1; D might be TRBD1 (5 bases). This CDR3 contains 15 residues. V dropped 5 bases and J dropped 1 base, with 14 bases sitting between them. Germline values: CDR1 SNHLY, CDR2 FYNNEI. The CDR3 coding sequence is TGTGCCAGCAGTTATCAGGGCGCAAGGAACACTGAAGCTTTCTTT. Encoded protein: CASSYQGARNTEAFF.

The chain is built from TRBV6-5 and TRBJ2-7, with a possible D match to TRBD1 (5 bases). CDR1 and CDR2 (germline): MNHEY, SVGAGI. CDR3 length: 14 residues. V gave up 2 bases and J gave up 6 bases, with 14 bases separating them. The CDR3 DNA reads TGTGCCAGCAGTTACCTCTCGACAGACAGCGAGCAGTACTTC. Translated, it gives CASSYLSTDSEQYF.

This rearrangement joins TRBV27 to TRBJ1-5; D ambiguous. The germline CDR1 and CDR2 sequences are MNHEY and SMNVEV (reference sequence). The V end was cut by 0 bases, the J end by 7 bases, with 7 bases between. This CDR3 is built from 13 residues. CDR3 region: CASSLSSLQPQHF. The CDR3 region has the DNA TGTGCCAGCAGTTTATCTTCGTTACAGCCCCAGCATTTT.

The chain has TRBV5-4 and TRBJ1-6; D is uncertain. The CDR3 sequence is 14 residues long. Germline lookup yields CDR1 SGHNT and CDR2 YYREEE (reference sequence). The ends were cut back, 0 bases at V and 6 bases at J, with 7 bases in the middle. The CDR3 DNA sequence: TGTGCCAGCAGCTTGGACAGATCTAATTCACCCCTCCACTTT. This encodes CASSLDRSNSPLHF.

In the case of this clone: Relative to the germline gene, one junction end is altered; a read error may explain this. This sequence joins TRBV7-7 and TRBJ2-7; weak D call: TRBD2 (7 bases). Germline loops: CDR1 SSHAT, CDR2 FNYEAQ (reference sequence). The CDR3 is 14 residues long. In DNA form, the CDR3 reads TGTGCTAGCAGCTTAGGGGGGCGGGGGAGCGAGCAGTACTTC. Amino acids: CASSLGGRGSEQYF.

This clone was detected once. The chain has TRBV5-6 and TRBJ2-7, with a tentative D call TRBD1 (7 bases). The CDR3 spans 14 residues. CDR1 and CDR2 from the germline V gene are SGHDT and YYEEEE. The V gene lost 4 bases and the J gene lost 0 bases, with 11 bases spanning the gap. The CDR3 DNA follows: TGTGCCAGCAGCGCGGGACAGAGCTCCTACGAGCAGTACTTC. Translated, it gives CASSAGQSSYEQYF.

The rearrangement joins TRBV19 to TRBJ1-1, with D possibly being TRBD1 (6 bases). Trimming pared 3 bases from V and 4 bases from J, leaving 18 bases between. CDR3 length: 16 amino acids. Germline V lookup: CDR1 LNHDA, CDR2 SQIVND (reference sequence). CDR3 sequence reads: CASSIGWGGLGTEAFF. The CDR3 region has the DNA TGTGCCAGTAGTATTGGTTGGGGGGGCCTGGGCACTGAAGCTTTCTTT.

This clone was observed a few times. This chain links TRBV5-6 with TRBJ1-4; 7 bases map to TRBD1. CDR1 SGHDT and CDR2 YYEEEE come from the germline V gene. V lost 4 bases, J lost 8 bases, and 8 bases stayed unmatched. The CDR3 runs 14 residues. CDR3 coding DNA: TGTGCCAGCAGCCCGACAGGGAGGTTCGAAAAACTGTTTTTT. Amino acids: CASSPTGRFEKLFF.

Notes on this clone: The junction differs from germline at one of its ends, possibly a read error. In DNA form, the CDR3 reads TGTGCTAGCAGTCGCATCGGGGGGGCTCAAGAGACCCAGTACTTC. Its protein is CASSRIGGAQETQYF. V and J are TRBV7-7 and TRBJ2-5, with TRBD2 matching 8 bases. The germline gives CDR1 SSHAT, CDR2 FNYEAQ (reference sequence). CDR3 length: 15 residues.

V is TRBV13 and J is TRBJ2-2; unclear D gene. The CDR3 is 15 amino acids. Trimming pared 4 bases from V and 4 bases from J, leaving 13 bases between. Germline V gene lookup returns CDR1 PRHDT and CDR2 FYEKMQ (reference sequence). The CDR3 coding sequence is TGTGCCAGCAGCTCTACGCAGACGGGCACCGGGGAGCTGTTTTTT. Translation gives CASSSTQTGTGELFF.

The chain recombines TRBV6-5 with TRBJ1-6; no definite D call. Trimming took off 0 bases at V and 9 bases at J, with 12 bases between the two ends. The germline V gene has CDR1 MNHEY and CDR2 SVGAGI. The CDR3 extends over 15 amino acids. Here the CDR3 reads CASSYSIPGSSPLHF. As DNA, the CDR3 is TGTGCCAGCAGTTACTCGATCCCGGGGTCTTCACCCCTCCACTTT.

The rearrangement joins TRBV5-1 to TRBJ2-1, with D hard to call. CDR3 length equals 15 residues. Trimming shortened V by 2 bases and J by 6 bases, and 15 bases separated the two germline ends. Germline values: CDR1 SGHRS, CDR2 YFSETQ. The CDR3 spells CASSLDDFPTNEQFF. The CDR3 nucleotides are TGCGCCAGCAGCTTAGACGACTTCCCTACCAATGAGCAGTTCTTC.

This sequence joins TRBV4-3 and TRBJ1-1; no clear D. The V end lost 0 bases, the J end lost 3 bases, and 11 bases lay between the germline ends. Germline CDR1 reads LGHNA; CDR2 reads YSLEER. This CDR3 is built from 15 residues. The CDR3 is CASSQENLADTEAFF. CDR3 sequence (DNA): TGCGCCAGCAGCCAAGAGAATCTGGCCGACACTGAAGCTTTCTTT.

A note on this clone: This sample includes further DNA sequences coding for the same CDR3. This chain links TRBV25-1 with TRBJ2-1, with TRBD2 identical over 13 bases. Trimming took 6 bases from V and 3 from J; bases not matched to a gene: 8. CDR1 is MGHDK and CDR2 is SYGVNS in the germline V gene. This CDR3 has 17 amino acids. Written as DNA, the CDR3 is TGTGCCAGCAGCCGGACTAGCGGGGGACAACTCTACAATGAGCAGTTCTTC. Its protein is CASSRTSGGQLYNEQFF.

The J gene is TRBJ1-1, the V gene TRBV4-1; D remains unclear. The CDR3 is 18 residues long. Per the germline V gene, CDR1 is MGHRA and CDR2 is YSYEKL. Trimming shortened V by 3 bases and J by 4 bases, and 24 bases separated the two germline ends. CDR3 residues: CASSHYFGKTPRGTEAFF. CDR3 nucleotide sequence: TGCGCCAGCAGCCACTACTTCGGGAAAACCCCACGGGGCACTGAAGCTTTCTTT.

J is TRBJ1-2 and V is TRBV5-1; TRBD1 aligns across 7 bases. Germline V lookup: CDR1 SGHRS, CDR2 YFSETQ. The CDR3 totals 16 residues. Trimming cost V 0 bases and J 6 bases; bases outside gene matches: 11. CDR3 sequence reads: CASSLDAGGSPNGYTF. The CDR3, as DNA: TGCGCCAGCAGCTTGGATGCAGGGGGGTCGCCTAATGGCTACACCTTC.